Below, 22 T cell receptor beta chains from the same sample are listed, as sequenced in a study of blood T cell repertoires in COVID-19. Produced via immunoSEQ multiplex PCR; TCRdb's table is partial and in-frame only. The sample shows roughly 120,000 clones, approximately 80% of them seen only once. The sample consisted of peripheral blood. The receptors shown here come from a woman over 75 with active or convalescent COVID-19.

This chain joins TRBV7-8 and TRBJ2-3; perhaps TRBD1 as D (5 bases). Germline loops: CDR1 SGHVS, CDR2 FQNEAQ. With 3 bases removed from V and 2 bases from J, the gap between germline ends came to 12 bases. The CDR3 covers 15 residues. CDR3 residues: CASSFQGRSTDTQYF. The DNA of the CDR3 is TGTGCCAGCAGCTTTCAGGGCAGGTCCACAGATACGCAGTATTTT.

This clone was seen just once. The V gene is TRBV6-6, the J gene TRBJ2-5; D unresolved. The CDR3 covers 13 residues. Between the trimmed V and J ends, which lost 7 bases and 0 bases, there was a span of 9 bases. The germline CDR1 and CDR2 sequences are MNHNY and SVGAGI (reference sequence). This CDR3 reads CASTQANQETQYF. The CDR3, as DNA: TGTGCCAGCACTCAAGCGAACCAAGAGACCCAGTACTTC.

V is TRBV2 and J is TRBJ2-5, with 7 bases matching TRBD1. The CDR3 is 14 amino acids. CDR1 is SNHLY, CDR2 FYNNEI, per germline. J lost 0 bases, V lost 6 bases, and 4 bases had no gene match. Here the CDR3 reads CASRYGTDQETQYF. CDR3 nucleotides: TGTGCCAGCAGATACGGGACAGACCAAGAGACCCAGTACTTC.

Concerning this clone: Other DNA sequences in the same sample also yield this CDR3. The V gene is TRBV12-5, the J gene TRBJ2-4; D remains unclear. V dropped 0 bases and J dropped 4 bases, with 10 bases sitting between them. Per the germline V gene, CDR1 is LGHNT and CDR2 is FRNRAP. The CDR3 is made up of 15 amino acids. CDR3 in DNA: TGTGCTAGTGGTTTGGTAGGCAGGCCAAAAAACATTCAGTACTTC. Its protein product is CASGLVGRPKNIQYF. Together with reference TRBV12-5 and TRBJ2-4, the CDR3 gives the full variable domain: DARVTQTPRHKVTEMGQEVTMRCQPILGHNTVFWYRQTMMQGLELLAYFRNRAPLDDSGMPKDRFSAEMPDATLATLKIQPSEPRDSAVYFCASGLVGRPKNIQYFGAGTRLSVL.

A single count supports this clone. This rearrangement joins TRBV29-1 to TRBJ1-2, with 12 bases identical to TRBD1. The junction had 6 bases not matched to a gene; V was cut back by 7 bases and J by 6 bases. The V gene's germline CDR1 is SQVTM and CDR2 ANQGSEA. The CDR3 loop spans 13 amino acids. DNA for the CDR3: TGCAGCGGGATCGGGACAGGGGGCAATGGCTACACCTTC. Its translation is CSGIGTGGNGYTF.

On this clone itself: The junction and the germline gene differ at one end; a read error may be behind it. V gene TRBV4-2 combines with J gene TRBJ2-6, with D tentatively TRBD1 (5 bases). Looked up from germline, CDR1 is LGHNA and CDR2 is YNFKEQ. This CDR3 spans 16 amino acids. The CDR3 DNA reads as TGTGCCAGCAGCGAAGACAGTTTCTCTGGGGCCAACGTCCTGACTTTC. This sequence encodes CASSEDSFSGANVLTF.

The CDR3 sequence is CASSPTGNTGELFF. The CDR3 DNA sequence: TGTGCCAGCTCACCAACAGGGAACACCGGGGAGCTGTTTTTT. V and J are TRBV18 and TRBJ2-2; a possible D gene is TRBD1 (5 bases). Trimming removed 2 bases at V and 1 base at J, with 5 bases between. CDR1 is KGHSH and CDR2 is LQKENI in the germline V gene. The CDR3 totals 14 residues.

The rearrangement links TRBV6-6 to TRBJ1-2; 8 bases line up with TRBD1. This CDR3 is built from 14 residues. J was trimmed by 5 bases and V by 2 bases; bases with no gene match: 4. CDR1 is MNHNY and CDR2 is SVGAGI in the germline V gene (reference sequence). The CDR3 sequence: CASSYTTGAYGYTF. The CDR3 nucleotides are TGTGCCAGCAGTTACACGACAGGGGCTTATGGCTACACCTTC.

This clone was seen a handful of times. DNA of the CDR3: TGTGCCAGCAAAGAGAACAGGGGGCACACAGATACGCAGTATTTT. This translates into CASKENRGHTDTQYF. The chain uses TRBV6-5 and TRBJ2-3; 9 nucleotides line up with TRBD1. The CDR3 contains 15 residues. V gave up 7 bases and J gave up 2 bases; unmatched junction bases: 7. CDR1 MNHEY and CDR2 SVGAGI come from the germline V gene.

CDR3 sequence reads: CASRAPGTYEQYF. In DNA, the CDR3 is TGTGCCAGCAGAGCCCCCGGGACATACGAGCAGTACTTC. This chain uses TRBV6-5 with TRBJ2-7; D perhaps matches TRBD1 (6 bases). V was shortened by 6 bases and J by 4 bases, with 13 bases between the two germline ends. The CDR3 totals 13 residues. The germline gives CDR1 MNHEY, CDR2 SVGAGI.

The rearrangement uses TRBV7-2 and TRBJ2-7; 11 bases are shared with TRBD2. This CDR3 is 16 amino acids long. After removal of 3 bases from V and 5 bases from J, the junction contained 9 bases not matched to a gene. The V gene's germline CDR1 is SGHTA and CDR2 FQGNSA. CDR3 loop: CASSFRLAGGRDEQYF. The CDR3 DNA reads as TGTGCCAGCAGCTTCCGGCTAGCGGGAGGTAGGGACGAGCAGTACTTC.

CDR3 loop: CASSLAGFGELFF. The CDR3, as DNA: TGTGCCAGCAGCTTGGCGGGATTCGGGGAGCTGTTTTTT. The gene calls are TRBV5-6 and TRBJ2-2, with a possible D match to TRBD2 (5 bases). Germline CDR1 is SGHDT and CDR2 is YYEEEE. The CDR3 covers 13 residues. The ends were cut back, 0 bases at V and 7 bases at J, with 7 bases in the middle.

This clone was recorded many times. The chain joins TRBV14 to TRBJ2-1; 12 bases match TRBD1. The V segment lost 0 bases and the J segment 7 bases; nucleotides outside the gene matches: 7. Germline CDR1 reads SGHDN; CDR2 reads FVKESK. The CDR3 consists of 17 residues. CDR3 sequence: CASSQDKGTGGSNEQFF. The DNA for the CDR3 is TGTGCCAGCAGCCAAGATAAGGGGACAGGGGGCTCAAATGAGCAGTTCTTC.

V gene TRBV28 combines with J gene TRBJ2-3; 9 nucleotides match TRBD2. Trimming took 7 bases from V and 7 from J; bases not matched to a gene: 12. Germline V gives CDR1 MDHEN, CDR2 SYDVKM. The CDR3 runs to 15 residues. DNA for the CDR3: TGTGCCAGCAAAGTGATAGCGGGAGCAACAAATACGCAGTATTTT. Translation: CASKVIAGATNTQYF. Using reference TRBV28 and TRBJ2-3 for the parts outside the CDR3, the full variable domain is DVKVTQSSRYLVKRTGEKVFLECVQDMDHENMFWYRQDPGLGLRLIYFSYDVKMKEKGDIPEGYSVSREKKERFSLILESASTNQTSMYLCASKVIAGATNTQYFGPGTRLTVL.

CDR3 sequence: CASSGGLGSETQYF. In DNA, the CDR3 is TGCGCCAGCAGTGGGGGACTTGGATCGGAGACCCAGTACTTC. V usage is TRBV10-1 and J usage is TRBJ2-5; D is possibly TRBD2 (6 bases). From germline, CDR1 is WNHNN and CDR2 SYGVQD (reference sequence). The V gene lost 4 bases and the J gene lost 5 bases, with 14 bases spanning the gap. The CDR3 spans 14 residues.

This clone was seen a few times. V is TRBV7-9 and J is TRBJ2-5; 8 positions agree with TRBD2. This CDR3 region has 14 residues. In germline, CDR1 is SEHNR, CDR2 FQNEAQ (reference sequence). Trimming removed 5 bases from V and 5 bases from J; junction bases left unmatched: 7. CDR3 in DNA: TGTGCCAGCAGCATACGGACTAGCTTGGAGACCCAGTACTTC. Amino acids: CASSIRTSLETQYF.

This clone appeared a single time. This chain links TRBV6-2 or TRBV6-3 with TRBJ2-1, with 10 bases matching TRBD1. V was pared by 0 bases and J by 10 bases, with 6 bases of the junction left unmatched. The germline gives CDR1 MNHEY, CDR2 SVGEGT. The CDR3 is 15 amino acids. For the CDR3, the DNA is TGTGCCAGCAGTTACTCGGTGACAGGGGGCGAGGAGCAGTTCTTC. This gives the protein CASSYSVTGGEEQFF.

This chain's CDR3 is CASSYGDRVEKLFF. In DNA form, the CDR3 reads TGTGCCAGCAGTTATGGGGACAGGGTTGAAAAACTGTTTTTT. J is TRBJ1-4 and V is TRBV6-2 or TRBV6-3; the match to TRBD1 covers 9 bases. The J segment lost 7 bases and the V segment lost 3 bases, leaving 3 bases of the junction unmatched. CDR3 length equals 14 residues. The germline V gene encodes CDR1 MNHEY and CDR2 SVGEGT.

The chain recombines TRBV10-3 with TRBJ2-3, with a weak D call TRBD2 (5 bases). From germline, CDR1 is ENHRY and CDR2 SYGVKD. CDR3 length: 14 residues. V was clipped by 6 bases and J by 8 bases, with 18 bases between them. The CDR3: CAISPESPAGTQYF. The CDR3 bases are TGTGCCATCAGCCCCGAATCCCCTGCGGGTACGCAGTATTTT.

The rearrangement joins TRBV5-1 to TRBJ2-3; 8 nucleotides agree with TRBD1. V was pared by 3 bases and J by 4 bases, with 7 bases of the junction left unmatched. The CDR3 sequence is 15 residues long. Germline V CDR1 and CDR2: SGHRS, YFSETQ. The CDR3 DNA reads TGCGCCAGCAGCTATGGACAGGGCTCTCCAGATACGCAGTATTTT. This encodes CASSYGQGSPDTQYF.

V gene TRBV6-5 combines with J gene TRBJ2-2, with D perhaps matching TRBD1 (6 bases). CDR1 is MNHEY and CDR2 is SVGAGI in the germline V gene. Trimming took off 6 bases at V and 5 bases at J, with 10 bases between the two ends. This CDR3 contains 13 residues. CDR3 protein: CASRQQGTGELFF. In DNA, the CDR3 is TGTGCCAGCAGACAACAGGGAACCGGGGAGCTGTTTTTT.

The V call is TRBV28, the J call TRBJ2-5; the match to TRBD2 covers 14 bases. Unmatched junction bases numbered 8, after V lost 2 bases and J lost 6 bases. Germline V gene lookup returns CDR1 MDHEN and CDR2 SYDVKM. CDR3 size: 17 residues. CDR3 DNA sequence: TGTGCCAGCAGTTTAAGGACTAGCGGGAGGAGGTTGCAGACCCAGTACTTC. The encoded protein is CASSLRTSGRRLQTQYF.